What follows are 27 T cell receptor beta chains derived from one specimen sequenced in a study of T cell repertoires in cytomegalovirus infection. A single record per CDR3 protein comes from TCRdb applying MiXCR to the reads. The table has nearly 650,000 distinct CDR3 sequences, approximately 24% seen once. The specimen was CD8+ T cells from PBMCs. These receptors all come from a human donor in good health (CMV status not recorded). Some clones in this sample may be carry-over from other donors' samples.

CDR3 amino acids: CASSLGPSAYNEQFF. In DNA form, the CDR3 reads TGTGCCAGCAGCTTAGGACCTAGCGCTTACAATGAGCAGTTCTTC. This chain connects TRBV7-3 to TRBJ2-1; a weak D match, TRBD2 (6 bases). V was clipped by 2 bases and J by 4 bases, with 12 bases between them. CDR1 is SGHTA, CDR2 FQGTGA, per germline. The CDR3 loop spans 15 amino acids.

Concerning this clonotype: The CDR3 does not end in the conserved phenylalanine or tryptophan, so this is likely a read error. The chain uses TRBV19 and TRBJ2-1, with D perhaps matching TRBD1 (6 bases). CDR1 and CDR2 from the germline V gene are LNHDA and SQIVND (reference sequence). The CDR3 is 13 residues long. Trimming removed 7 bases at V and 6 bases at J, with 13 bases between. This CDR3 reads CASTGERGNEQFS. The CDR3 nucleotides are TGTGCCAGTACAGGGGAGAGGGGCAATGAGCAGTTCTCC.

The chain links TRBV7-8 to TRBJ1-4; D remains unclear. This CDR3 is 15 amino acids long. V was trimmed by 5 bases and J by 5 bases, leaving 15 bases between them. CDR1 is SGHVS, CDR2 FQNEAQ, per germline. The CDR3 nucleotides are TGTGCCAGCAGCCCCACCGGACTCGGGAATGAAAAACTGTTTTTT. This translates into CASSPTGLGNEKLFF. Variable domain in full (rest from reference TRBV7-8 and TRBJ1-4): GAGVSQSPRYKVAKRGQDVALRCDPISGHVSLFWYQQALGQGPEFLTYFQNEAQLDKSGLPSDRFFAERPEGSVSTLKIQRTQQEDSAVYLCASSPTGLGNEKLFFGSGTQLSVL.

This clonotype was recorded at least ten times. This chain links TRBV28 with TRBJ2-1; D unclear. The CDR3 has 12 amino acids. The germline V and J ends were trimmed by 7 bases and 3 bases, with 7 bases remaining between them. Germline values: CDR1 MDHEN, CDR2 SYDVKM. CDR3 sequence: CASNSLYNEQFF. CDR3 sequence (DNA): TGTGCCAGCAACTCACTCTACAATGAGCAGTTCTTC.

CDR3 amino acids: CASSQKHSFLEAFF. CDR3 nucleotides: TGCGCCAGCAGCCAAAAACATTCCTTCCTCGAAGCTTTCTTT. V usage is TRBV4-1 and J usage is TRBJ1-1, with D uncertain. The CDR3 runs to 14 residues. Looked up from germline, CDR1 is MGHRA and CDR2 is YSYEKL. Trimming left V 2 bases short and J 8 bases short, with 15 bases between.

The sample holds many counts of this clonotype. The CDR3 DNA is TGTGCCATCACAGGGAGAACGAACACTGAAGCTTTCTTT. It translates to CAITGRTNTEAFF. The gene calls are TRBV10-3 and TRBJ1-1; D is possibly TRBD1 (5 bases). CDR1 is ENHRY, CDR2 SYGVKD, per germline. The ends were cut back, 7 bases at V and 1 base at J, with 10 bases in the middle. There are 13 residues in the CDR3.

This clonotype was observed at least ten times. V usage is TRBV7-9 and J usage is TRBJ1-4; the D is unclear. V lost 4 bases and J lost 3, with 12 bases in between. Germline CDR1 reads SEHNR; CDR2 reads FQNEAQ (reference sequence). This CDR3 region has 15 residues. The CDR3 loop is CASSSVREANEKLFF. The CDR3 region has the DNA TGTGCCAGCAGCTCTGTAAGGGAGGCTAATGAAAAACTGTTTTTT.

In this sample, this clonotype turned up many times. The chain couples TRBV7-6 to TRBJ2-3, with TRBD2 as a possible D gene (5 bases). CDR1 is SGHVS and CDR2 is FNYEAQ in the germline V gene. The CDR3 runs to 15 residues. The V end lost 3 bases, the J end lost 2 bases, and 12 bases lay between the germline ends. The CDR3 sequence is CASSFRSGSTDTQYF. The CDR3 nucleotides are TGTGCCAGCAGCTTCCGATCGGGATCCACAGATACGCAGTATTTT.

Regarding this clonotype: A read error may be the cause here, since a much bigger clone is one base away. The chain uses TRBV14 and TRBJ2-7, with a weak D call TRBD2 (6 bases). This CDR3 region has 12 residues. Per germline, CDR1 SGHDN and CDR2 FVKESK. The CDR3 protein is CTSSQDGGEQYV. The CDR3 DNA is TGTACCAGCAGCCAAGATGGGGGGGAGCAGTACGTC.

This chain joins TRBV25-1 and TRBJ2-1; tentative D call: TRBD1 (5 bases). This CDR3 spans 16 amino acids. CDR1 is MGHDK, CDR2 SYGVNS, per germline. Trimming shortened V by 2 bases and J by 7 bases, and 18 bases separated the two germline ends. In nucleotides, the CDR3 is TGTGCCAGCAGTGAAACAACAGGAAACCCGAGGAATGAGCAGTTCTTC. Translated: CASSETTGNPRNEQFF.

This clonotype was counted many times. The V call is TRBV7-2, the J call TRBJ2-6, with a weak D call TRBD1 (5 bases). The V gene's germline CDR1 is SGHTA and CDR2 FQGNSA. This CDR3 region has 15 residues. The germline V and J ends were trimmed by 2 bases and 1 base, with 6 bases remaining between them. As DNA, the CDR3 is TGTGCCAGCAGCTTACCAGGGTCTGGGGCCAACGTCCTGACTTTC. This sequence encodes CASSLPGSGANVLTF.

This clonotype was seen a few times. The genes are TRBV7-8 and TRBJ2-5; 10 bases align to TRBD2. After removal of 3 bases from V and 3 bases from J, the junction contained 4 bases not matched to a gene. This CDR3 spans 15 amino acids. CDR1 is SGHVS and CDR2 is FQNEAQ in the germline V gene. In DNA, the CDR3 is TGTGCCAGCAGCTTTGGGACTAGCGCAGAAGAGACCCAGTACTTC. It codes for CASSFGTSAEETQYF.

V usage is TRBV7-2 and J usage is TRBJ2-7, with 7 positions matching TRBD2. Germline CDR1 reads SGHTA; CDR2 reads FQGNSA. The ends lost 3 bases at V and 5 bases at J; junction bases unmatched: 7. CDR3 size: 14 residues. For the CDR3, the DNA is TGTGCCAGCAGCTTGGCGGAGCGGGAAAACGAGCAGTACTTC. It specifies CASSLAERENEQYF.

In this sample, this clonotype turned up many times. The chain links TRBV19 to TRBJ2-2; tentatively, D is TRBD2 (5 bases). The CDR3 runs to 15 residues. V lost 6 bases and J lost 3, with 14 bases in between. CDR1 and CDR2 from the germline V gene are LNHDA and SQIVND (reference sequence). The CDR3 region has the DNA TGTGCCAGTAGGGAGGTCGGGGAGTACACCGGGGAGCTGTTTTTT. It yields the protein CASREVGEYTGELFF.

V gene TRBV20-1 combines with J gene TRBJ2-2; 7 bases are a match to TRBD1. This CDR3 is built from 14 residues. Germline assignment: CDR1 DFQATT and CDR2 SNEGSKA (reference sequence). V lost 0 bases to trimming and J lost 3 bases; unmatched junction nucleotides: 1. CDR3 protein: CSARETGYTGELFF. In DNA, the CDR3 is TGCAGTGCTAGAGAGACAGGGTACACCGGGGAGCTGTTTTTT.

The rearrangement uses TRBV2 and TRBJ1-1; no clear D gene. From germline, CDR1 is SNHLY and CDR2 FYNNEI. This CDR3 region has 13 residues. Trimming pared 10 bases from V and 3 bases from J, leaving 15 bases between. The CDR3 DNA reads TGTGCCAACCTTATGCCGAAGGACACTGAAGCTTTCTTT. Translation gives CANLMPKDTEAFF.

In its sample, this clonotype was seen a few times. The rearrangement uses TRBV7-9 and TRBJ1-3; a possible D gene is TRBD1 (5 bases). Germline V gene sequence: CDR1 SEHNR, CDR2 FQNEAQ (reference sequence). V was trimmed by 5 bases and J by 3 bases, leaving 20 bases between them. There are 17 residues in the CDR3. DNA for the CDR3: TGTGCCAGCAGCATCAGGGAGCCCCGGGGGATTGGAAACACCATATATTTT. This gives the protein CASSIREPRGIGNTIYF.

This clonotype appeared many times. The DNA for the CDR3 is TGTGCCAGTTCCGGGTTTAGGGAAACTGAAGCTTTCTTT. Translated, it gives CASSGFRETEAFF. The chain recombines TRBV6-5 with TRBJ1-1; no clear D. CDR1 is MNHEY, CDR2 SVGAGI, per germline. CDR3 length equals 13 residues. Trimming took 9 bases from V and 5 from J, leaving 16 bases between them.

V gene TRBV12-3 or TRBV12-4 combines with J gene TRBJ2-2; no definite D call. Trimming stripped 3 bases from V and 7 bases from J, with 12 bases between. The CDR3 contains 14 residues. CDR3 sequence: CASSFRQVVGELFF. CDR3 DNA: TGTGCCAGCAGTTTTCGTCAAGTGGTCGGGGAGCTGTTTTTT.

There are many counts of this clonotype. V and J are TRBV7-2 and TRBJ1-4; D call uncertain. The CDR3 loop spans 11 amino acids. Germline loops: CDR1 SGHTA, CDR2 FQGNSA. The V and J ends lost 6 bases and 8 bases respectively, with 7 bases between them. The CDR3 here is CASRSGEKLFF. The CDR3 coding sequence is TGTGCCAGCAGGAGTGGGGAAAAACTGTTTTTT.

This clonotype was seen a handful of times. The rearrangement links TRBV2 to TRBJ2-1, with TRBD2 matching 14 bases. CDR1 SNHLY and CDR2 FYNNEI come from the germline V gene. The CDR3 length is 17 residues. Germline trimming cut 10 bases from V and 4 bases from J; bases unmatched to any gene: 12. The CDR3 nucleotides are TGTGCCACCCTAAGGACTAGCGGGGGGAGGAAGTACAATGAGCAGTTCTTC. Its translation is CATLRTSGGRKYNEQFF.

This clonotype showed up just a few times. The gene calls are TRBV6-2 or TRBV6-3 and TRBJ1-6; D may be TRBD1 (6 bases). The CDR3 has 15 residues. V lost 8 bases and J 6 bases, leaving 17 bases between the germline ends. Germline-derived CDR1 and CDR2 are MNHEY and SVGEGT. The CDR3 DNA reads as TGTGCCAGCGGACGACCGGGACAACCTAATTCACCCCTCCACTTT. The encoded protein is CASGRPGQPNSPLHF.

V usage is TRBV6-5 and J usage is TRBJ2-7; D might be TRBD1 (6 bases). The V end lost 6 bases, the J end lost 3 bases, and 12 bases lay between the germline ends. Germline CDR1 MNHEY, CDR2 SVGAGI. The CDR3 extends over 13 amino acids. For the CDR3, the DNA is TGTGCCAGCAGGGGGGCAGGGGACTACGAGCAGTACGTC. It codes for CASRGAGDYEQYV.

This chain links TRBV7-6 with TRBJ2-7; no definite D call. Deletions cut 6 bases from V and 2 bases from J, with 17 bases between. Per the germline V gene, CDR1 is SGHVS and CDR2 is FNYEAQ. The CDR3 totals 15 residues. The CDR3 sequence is CASSRKAVSTYEQYF. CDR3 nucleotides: TGTGCCAGCAGTCGCAAGGCCGTCAGCACCTACGAGCAGTACTTC.

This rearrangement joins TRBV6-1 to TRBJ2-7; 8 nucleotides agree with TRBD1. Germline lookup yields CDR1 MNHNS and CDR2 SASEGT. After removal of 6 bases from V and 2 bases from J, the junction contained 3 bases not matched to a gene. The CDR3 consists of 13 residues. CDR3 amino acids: CASRGQATYEQYF. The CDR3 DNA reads TGTGCCAGCAGGGGACAGGCCACCTACGAGCAGTACTTC.

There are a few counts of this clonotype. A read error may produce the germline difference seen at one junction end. Here the CDR3 reads CASGAGNTEVFF. The CDR3 DNA reads as TGCGCCAGCGGGGCAGGGAACACTGAAGTTTTCTTT. The chain has TRBV5-1 and TRBJ1-1, with D possibly being TRBD1 (5 bases). This CDR3 contains 12 residues. In germline, CDR1 is SGHRS, CDR2 YFSETQ.

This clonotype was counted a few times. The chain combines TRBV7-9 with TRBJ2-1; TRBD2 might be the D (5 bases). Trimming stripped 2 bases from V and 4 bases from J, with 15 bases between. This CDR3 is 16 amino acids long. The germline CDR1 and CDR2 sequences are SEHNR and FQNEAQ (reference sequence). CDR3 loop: CASSLPSPRLYNEQFF. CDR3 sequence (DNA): TGTGCCAGCAGCTTACCCTCCCCGCGACTATACAATGAGCAGTTCTTC.